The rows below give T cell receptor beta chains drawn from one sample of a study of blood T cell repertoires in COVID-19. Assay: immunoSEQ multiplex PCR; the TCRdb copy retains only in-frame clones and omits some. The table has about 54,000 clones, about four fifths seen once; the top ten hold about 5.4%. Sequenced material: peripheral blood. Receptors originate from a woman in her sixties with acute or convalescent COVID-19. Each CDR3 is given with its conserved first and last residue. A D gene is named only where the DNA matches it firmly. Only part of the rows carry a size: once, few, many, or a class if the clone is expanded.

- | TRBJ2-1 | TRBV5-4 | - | CASSLDTNEQFF
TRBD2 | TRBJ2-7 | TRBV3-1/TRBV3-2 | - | CASSPGLARYYEQYF
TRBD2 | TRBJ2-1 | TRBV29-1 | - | CSVAKAGGPGNEQFF
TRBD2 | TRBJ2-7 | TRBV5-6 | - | CASSLRGLADYEQYF
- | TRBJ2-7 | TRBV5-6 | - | CASSLVGTFNEQYF
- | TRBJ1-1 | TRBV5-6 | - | CASSSRGGGWEAFF
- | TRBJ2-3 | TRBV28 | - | CASSFGGPTDTQYF
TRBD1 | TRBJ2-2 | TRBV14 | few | CASSRQGVNTGELFF
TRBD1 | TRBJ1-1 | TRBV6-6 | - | CASSYRQGGNTEAFF
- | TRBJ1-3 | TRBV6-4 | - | CASSESSGNTIYF
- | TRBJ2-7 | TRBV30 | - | CAWRSGGREQYF
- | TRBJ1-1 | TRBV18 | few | CASSPRNKESTEAFF
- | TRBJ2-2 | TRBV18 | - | CASSPQGRGTGELFF
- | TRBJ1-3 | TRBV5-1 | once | CASSLTGDKYSGNTIYF
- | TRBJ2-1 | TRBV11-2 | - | CASSSGEGSSYNEQFF
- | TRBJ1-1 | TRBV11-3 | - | CASSAGTKAFF
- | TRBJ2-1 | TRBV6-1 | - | CASSEKTGVLVPLQFF
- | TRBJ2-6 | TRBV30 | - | CAWRGQGNDAGANVLTF
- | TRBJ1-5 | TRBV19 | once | CASSIGNDRFNQPQHF
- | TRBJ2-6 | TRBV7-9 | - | CASSIQVSNVLTF
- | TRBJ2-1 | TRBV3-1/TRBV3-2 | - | CASSQAGASYNEQFF
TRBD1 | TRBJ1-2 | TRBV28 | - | CASGFPPGQGKRFSGYTF
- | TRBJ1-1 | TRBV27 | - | CASSFRGNTEAFF
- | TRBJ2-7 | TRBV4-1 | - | CASSQGAGGAPYEQYF